This T cell receptor (beta chain) emerged from a study of shared clonotypes between healthy human individuals. Study observations and caveats: An expected dependence of interdonor clonotype sharing on sequencing depth was noted. It was only blood that was sampled, and tissue repertoires likely differ. Despite large depth, sorted-subset datasets appeared incompletely sequenced.

Selected positively for CCR7 and CD45RO-negative, naive CD8 cells excluded terminally differentiated effector memory CD45RA+ cells. Each sample came from a Caucasian adult donor living in Nashville, Tennessee. With regard to this clone: Its target is unknown.

Method: immunoSEQ multiplex PCR; TCRdb's copy keeps in-frame clones and lacks some. There are about 2.1 million clones in the sample; 90% to 95% occur only once, and 1.5% to 2% lies in the top ten. V was clipped by 6 bases and J by 4 bases; unmatched bases: 5. CDR1 and CDR2 (germline): ENHRY, SYGVKD. The CDR3 contains 15 residues. The chain has TRBV10-3 and TRBJ2-3; 12 bases line up with TRBD2. The sequencing sample was made of naive CD8+ T cells from PBMCs. The sequence derives from a man aged 18 to 29 in good health. Some clones in this sample may be carry-over from other donors' samples. The CDR3 nucleotides are TGTGCCATCAGCCGACTAGCGGGAGAGGCAGATACGCAGTATTTT. This codes for CAISRLAGEADTQYF.